This T cell receptor (beta chain) was obtained from a study of cytomegalovirus exposure and HLA in healthy donors. PCR amplification relied on 60 Vbeta primers (plus 13 Jbeta primers). The data were produced by immunoSEQ multiplex PCR, yet TCRdb's version contains in-frame clones alone and is incomplete. The sample lists 95,000 or so clones; about four fifths were seen once. Findings and limits, study-wide: In terms of immune exposure information, only CMV serostatus was available. A link between a missense DCLRE1C variant and TCR beta V- and J-gene trimming emerged from a later analysis.

About this clone itself: Antigen specificity is unknown.

The V and J ends lost 7 bases and 6 bases respectively, with 16 bases between them. The germline gives CDR1 SEHNR, CDR2 FQNEAQ (reference sequence). The CDR3 has 13 amino acids. The chain carries TRBV7-9 and TRBJ2-7, with a tentative D call TRBD2 (6 bases). The origin of this receptor is a woman in her 70s in good health and CMV-seropositive. Sequencing was performed on PBMCs. CDR3 region: CASTIASGGEQYF. CDR3 sequence (DNA): TGTGCCAGCACCATCGCCTCCGGGGGCGAGCAGTACTTC.